This entry lists 17 T cell receptor beta chains sequenced from one sample in a study of shared clonotypes between healthy human individuals. The data were produced by immunoSEQ multiplex PCR, yet TCRdb's version contains in-frame clones alone and is incomplete. Of about 2 million clones in the sample, around 95% were seen once. Sequencing used naive CD4+ T cells sorted from blood. Noted subset: CD45RA+ positively selected. The receptors shown here come from a man younger than 30 in good health.

V is TRBV6-1 and J is TRBJ2-1; a possible D gene is TRBD1 (6 bases). Trimming cost V 7 bases and J 2 bases, with 15 bases left between them. The CDR3 consists of 15 residues. Germline CDR1 reads MNHNS; CDR2 reads SASEGT. The CDR3 DNA follows: TGTGCCAGCACACCAGGGACAAACCCCTACAATGAGCAGTTCTTC. As protein: CASTPGTNPYNEQFF.

The genes are TRBV2 and TRBJ2-1; 9 bases agree with TRBD2. The CDR3 has 16 residues. Trimming removed 6 bases from V and 1 base from J; junction bases left unmatched: 7. Per germline, CDR1 SNHLY and CDR2 FYNNEI. CDR3 bases: TGTGCCAGCAGCGGGTCTCTAGCGGGGTCCTACAATGAGCAGTTCTTC. Its protein product is CASSGSLAGSYNEQFF. Using reference TRBV2 and TRBJ2-1 for the parts outside the CDR3, the full variable domain is EPEVTQTPSHQVTQMGQEVILRCVPISNHLYFYWYRQILGQKVEFLVSFYNNEISEKSEIFDDQFSVERPDGSNFTLKIRSTKLEDSAMYFCASSGSLAGSYNEQFFGPGTRLTVL.

This chain uses TRBV10-3 with TRBJ2-3; D not certain. The CDR3 sequence is 12 residues long. The germline V and J ends were trimmed by 7 bases and 4 bases, with 9 bases remaining between them. Germline V gene lookup returns CDR1 ENHRY and CDR2 SYGVKD. CDR3 in DNA: TGTGCCATCAAGGCAACGTCAGATACGCAGTATTTT. Its protein product is CAIKATSDTQYF.

The chain employs TRBV23-1 and TRBJ2-5, with D maybe TRBD1 (6 bases). TRBV23-1 is assigned to the ORF class and has an uncertain function. The ends were cut back, 5 bases at V and 3 bases at J, with 19 bases in the middle. The CDR3 spans 16 residues. The CDR3 protein is CASSSVQGTAEETQYF. The CDR3 bases are TGCGCCAGCAGTTCTGTGCAGGGGACGGCAGAAGAGACCCAGTACTTC.

On this clone: The sample has other DNA sequences that encode this CDR3 too. The V gene is TRBV18, the J gene TRBJ1-2; tentative D call: TRBD1 (5 bases). The CDR3 runs 13 residues. CDR1 and CDR2 (germline): KGHSH, LQKENI. V dropped 3 bases and J dropped 0 bases, with 5 bases sitting between them. CDR3 sequence reads: CASSPGPNYGYTF. CDR3 nucleotide sequence: TGTGCCAGCTCACCGGGGCCTAACTATGGCTACACCTTC.

CDR3 DNA sequence: TGTGCCAGCAGACAAGAAGGGACAGGTCTACACGAGCAGTACTTC. Translating it yields CASRQEGTGLHEQYF. The rearrangement links TRBV7-9 to TRBJ2-7, with 8 bases identical to TRBD1. The germline CDR1 and CDR2 sequences are SEHNR and FQNEAQ (reference sequence). J gave up 5 bases and V 6 bases, and 12 bases lay outside the gene matches. CDR3 length: 15 residues.

The chain couples TRBV4-1 to TRBJ2-1; 8 bases fit TRBD2. Germline assignment: CDR1 MGHRA and CDR2 YSYEKL. With V trimmed by 5 bases and J by 10 bases, 13 bases remained unmatched. The CDR3 sequence is 15 residues long. The CDR3 nucleotides are TGCGCCAGCAGCAAGACGGGAGGGCCCCCATTAGAGCAGTTCTTC. Translation gives CASSKTGGPPLEQFF.

The gene calls are TRBV5-4 and TRBJ2-5; no reliable D call. This CDR3 has 15 amino acids. V was trimmed by 4 bases and J by 5 bases, leaving 18 bases between them. In germline, CDR1 is SGHNT, CDR2 YYREEE (reference sequence). DNA of the CDR3: TGTGCCAGCAGCCCCCGTGTGGGTCAACAGGAGACCCAGTACTTC. It yields the protein CASSPRVGQQETQYF.

The rearrangement uses TRBV6-6 and TRBJ1-5; TRBD1 aligns across 7 bases. Germline V gene lookup returns CDR1 MNHNY and CDR2 SVGAGI (reference sequence). This CDR3 region has 15 residues. V lost 4 bases, J lost 4 bases, and 7 bases stayed unmatched. CDR3 DNA sequence: TGTGCCAGCAGTTCCCGGGACAGCTTTAATCAGCCCCAGCATTTT. Its translation: CASSSRDSFNQPQHF.

The rearrangement uses TRBV18 and TRBJ1-1, with D possibly matching TRBD1 (6 bases). Trimming took 3 bases from V and 8 from J, leaving 13 bases between them. CDR1 KGHSH and CDR2 LQKENI come from the germline V gene. The CDR3 runs 13 residues. The CDR3, as DNA: TGTGCCAGCTCACCCCGAGGGGGTTCGGAAGCTTTCTTT. This translates into CASSPRGGSEAFF.

This chain uses TRBV27 with TRBJ1-5; 7 bases line up with TRBD1. Germline V lookup: CDR1 MNHEY, CDR2 SMNVEV (reference sequence). V shed 0 bases and J 2 bases; nucleotides not matched to a gene: 10. This CDR3 is built from 18 residues. CDR3 loop: CASSLSKTTGYGNQPQHF. The DNA for the CDR3 is TGTGCCAGCAGTTTATCGAAAACGACAGGGTATGGCAATCAGCCCCAGCATTTT.

This chain uses TRBV30 with TRBJ2-4, with no clear D. Germline assignment: CDR1 GTSNPN and CDR2 SVGIG (reference sequence). This CDR3 contains 12 residues. Trimming stripped 3 bases from V and 6 bases from J, with 9 bases between. The CDR3 loop is CAWSARLNIQYF. The CDR3, as DNA: TGTGCCTGGAGCGCCCGACTAAACATTCAGTACTTC.

DNA for the CDR3: TGTGCCAGCAGCTCTTACCTCGGCACTGAAGCTTTCTTT. Encoded protein: CASSSYLGTEAFF. The rearrangement uses TRBV7-9 and TRBJ1-1, with D unresolved. Germline CDR1 reads SEHNR; CDR2 reads FQNEAQ (reference sequence). V was shortened by 4 bases and J by 4 bases, with 10 bases between the two germline ends. The CDR3 has 13 amino acids. Filled out from reference TRBV7-9 and TRBJ1-1, the complete variable domain reads DTGVSQNPRHKITKRGQNVTFRCDPISEHNRLYWYRQTLGQGPEFLTYFQNEAQLEKSRLLSDRFSAERPKGSFSTLEIQRTEQGDSAMYLCASSSYLGTEAFFGQGTRLTVV.

Details on this clone: The same CDR3 is also encoded by other DNA sequences in this sample. The chain combines TRBV6-5 with TRBJ2-7, with unresolved D. With 0 bases removed from V and 1 base from J, the gap between germline ends came to 7 bases. CDR3 length: 14 amino acids. CDR1 is MNHEY, CDR2 SVGAGI, per germline. The CDR3 coding sequence is TGTGCCAGCAGTTACTCGGTCGGGTCCTACGAGCAGTACTTC. This translates into CASSYSVGSYEQYF.

Only one count was recorded for this clone. The chain recombines TRBV19 with TRBJ1-6; the D is unclear. Trimming stripped 5 bases from V and 6 bases from J, with 14 bases between. The germline V gene has CDR1 LNHDA and CDR2 SQIVND (reference sequence). CDR3 size: 15 residues. This CDR3 reads CASSPGDQINSPLHF. The DNA of the CDR3 is TGTGCCAGTAGTCCAGGCGACCAAATTAATTCACCCCTCCACTTT.

This chain connects TRBV10-2 to TRBJ2-1, with 7 bases aligning to TRBD2. V lost 8 bases, J lost 3 bases, and 4 bases stayed unmatched. Germline CDR1 and CDR2: WSHSY and SAAADI. This CDR3 spans 13 amino acids. CDR3 sequence: CASGSGDYNEQFF. The CDR3 DNA reads TGCGCCAGCGGGAGCGGGGACTACAATGAGCAGTTCTTC.

On this clone itself: This CDR3 is also generated by other DNA sequences in the sample. The chain joins TRBV10-1 to TRBJ1-1; TRBD1 agrees at 8 bases. The CDR3 runs 14 residues. V lost 6 bases, J lost 1 base, and 4 bases stayed unmatched. Germline values: CDR1 WNHNN, CDR2 SYGVQD (reference sequence). CDR3 protein: CASRAGTGNTEAFF. In DNA, the CDR3 is TGCGCCAGCAGAGCCGGGACAGGGAACACTGAAGCTTTCTTT.